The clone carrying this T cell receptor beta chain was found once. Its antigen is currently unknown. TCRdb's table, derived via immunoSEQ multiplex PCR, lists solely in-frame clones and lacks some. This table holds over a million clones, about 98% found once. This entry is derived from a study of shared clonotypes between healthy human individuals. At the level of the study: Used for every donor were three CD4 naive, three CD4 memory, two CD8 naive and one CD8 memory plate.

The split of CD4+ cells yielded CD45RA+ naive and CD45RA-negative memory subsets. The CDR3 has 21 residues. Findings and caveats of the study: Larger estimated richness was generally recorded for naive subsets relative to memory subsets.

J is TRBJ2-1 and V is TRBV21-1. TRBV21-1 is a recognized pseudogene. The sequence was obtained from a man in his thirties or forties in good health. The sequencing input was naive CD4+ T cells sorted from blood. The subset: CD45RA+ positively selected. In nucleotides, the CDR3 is TGTGCCAGCAGCAAGCCCCTTAGGGCGGCCCGTCTTCCGAGCTCCTACAATGAGCAGTTCTTC. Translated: CASSKPLRAARLPSSYNEQFF.